Included here is one TCR beta chain sequence, with context. Its antigen is undetermined. Russia was home to the donors, healthy Caucasian individuals aged about 6 to 90. This specimen belongs to a study of blood T cells in healthy people across ages. The study, taken as a whole, reports: Changes seen in expanded clonotypes were possibly confounded by donor CMV status left unknown. With age, beta diversity per million T cells declined roughly linearly, significantly by 40.

A second PCR of roughly 7 to 11 cycles used a sample-barcoded 5' primer and a J-beta primer mix. A minimum of 3 million CDR3-containing paired-end reads was obtained for each sample. TCRdb reprocessed the 5' RACE reads via MiXCR and lists one record per CDR3 protein. The table lists some 1.4 million distinct CDR3 sequences, about 40% of them singletons. V was shortened by 8 bases and J by 1 base, with 19 bases between the two germline ends. This CDR3 has 16 amino acids. Per germline, CDR1 MDHEN and CDR2 SYDVKM. The V gene is TRBV28, the J gene TRBJ2-3; D gene ambiguous. This TCR came from a woman aged 18-29 years in good health. The sequenced sample consisted of blood. CDR3 sequence reads: CASGSDDPVGTDTQYF. The CDR3 bases are TGTGCCAGCGGCTCGGACGACCCCGTAGGCACAGATACGCAGTATTTT.